This T cell receptor beta chain was found in a study of immune heterogeneity within non-small cell lung tumors. Bulk tumor genomic DNA (around 600 ng per sample) served as template. Biopsies that were spaced far apart were taken, several per primary tumor, during surgery. Newly diagnosed with untreated non-small cell lung cancer, the patients underwent curative surgery. This clonotype is categorized as medium-sized. Between the trimmed V and J ends, which lost 6 bases and 5 bases, there was a span of 10 bases. The CDR3 has 13 residues. Using 32 V and 13 J primers, multiplex PCR amplified TCR beta CDR3. A single record per CDR3 protein comes from TCRdb applying MiXCR to the multiplex PCR reads. Of around 29,000 distinct CDR3 sequences in the sample, 28% were seen once.

The receptor's source is a man in his forties or fifties with non-small cell lung cancer. Sample: lung tumor tissue. The gene calls are TRBV12-3 or TRBV12-4 and TRBJ2-2; D remains ambiguous. CDR3 residues: CASRYTWTGELFF. The DNA for the CDR3 is TGTGCCAGCAGATACACCTGGACCGGGGAGCTGTTTTTT.